The 29 T cell receptor beta chains below all came from one sample that was sequenced in a study of cytomegalovirus exposure and HLA in healthy donors. The PCR contained 60 Vbeta and 13 Jbeta primers. Sequenced by immunoSEQ multiplex PCR; TCRdb stores in-frame clones only, minus some. Of some 130,000 clones in the sample, 84% were seen once. The sample comprised PBMCs. The receptor source for this set is a man over 45 in good health and CMV-seronegative.

V is TRBV5-4 and J is TRBJ2-3; tentative D call: TRBD1 (6 bases). Trimming left V 3 bases short and J 6 bases short, with 17 bases between. The V gene's germline CDR1 is SGHNT and CDR2 YYREEE (reference sequence). CDR3 length: 15 residues. Here the CDR3 DNA reads TGTGCCAGCAGCTGGGGGACATTCCTAGGGGATACGCAGTATTTT. Encoded protein: CASSWGTFLGDTQYF.

The genes are TRBV5-1 and TRBJ2-2, with a possible D match to TRBD1 (6 bases). Germline CDR1 and CDR2: SGHRS and YFSETQ. V lost 6 bases, J lost 2 bases, and 20 bases lay in between. CDR3 length: 17 residues. DNA of the CDR3: TGCGCCAGCACCACTATGACTTCCGGGACAAACACCGGGGAGCTGTTTTTT. It is translated as CASTTMTSGTNTGELFF.

V is TRBV6-1 and J is TRBJ2-1; a possible D gene is TRBD1 (7 bases). Looked up from germline, CDR1 is MNHNS and CDR2 is SASEGT. With 3 bases removed from V and 5 bases from J, the gap between germline ends came to 17 bases. CDR3 length: 16 amino acids. For the CDR3, the DNA is TGTGCCAGCAGTGACACAGGGGCGACTAGACACAATGAGCAGTTCTTC. This encodes CASSDTGATRHNEQFF.

This clone has only one observation. The rearrangement uses TRBV6-5 and TRBJ2-3, with 11 bases fitting TRBD2. The CDR3 length is 16 residues. The V gene's germline CDR1 is MNHEY and CDR2 SVGAGI. Unmatched junction bases numbered 12, after V lost 4 bases and J lost 9 bases. This CDR3 is CASSSTSGGPPGTQYF. The CDR3 DNA reads as TGTGCCAGCAGTTCCACTAGCGGGGGCCCGCCCGGCACGCAGTATTTT.

The genes are TRBV4-3 and TRBJ2-6; the D is unclear. Between the trimmed V and J ends, which lost 4 bases and 2 bases, there was a span of 15 bases. The CDR3 has 17 amino acids. CDR1 LGHNA and CDR2 YSLEER come from the germline V gene. In DNA, the CDR3 is TGCGCCAGCAGCCCTTCCTTGCAGGTGGCTGGGGCCAACGTCCTGACTTTC. Its translation is CASSPSLQVAGANVLTF.

This rearrangement joins TRBV6-5 to TRBJ1-6; no clear D gene. V was pared by 0 bases and J by 10 bases, with 7 bases between. This CDR3 has 13 amino acids. Germline CDR1 MNHEY, CDR2 SVGAGI. The CDR3 bases are TGTGCCAGCAGTTACTCCGGGTACTCACCCCTCCACTTT. Translation: CASSYSGYSPLHF.

The gene calls are TRBV27 and TRBJ1-2; 7 nucleotides agree with TRBD1. V was pared by 2 bases and J by 0 bases, with 3 bases of the junction left unmatched. CDR3 length: 15 residues. Germline V gives CDR1 MNHEY, CDR2 SMNVEV (reference sequence). CDR3 nucleotide sequence: TGTGCCAGCAGTTTAAAGGGGGCCCCTAACTATGGCTACACCTTC. Translation: CASSLKGAPNYGYTF.

This clone was detected once. This chain joins TRBV30 and TRBJ1-1; D unresolved. V was clipped by 5 bases and J by 3 bases, with 7 bases between them. Germline V CDR1 and CDR2: GTSNPN, SVGIG (reference sequence). There are 11 residues in the CDR3. Here the CDR3 reads CAWGLDTEAFF. CDR3 in DNA: TGTGCCTGGGGACTGGACACTGAAGCTTTCTTT.

The chain carries TRBV11-2 and TRBJ2-3; 12 bases match TRBD2. V gave up 4 bases and J gave up 5 bases; unmatched junction bases: 7. The CDR3 loop spans 16 amino acids. Germline V CDR1 and CDR2: SGHAT, FQNNGV. CDR3 region: CASSSSSGGAEDTQYF. The CDR3 nucleotides read TGTGCCAGCAGCTCCTCTAGCGGGGGGGCCGAAGATACGCAGTATTTT.

The table lists this clone with a count of one. J is TRBJ1-2 and V is TRBV2; D is unresolved. This CDR3 region has 13 residues. Trimming removed 6 bases from V and 7 bases from J, with 15 bases in between. Germline V CDR1 and CDR2: SNHLY, FYNNEI. The CDR3 bases are TGTGCCAGCAGGGAGAATTATGAGCTTGGCTACACCTTC. This translates into CASRENYELGYTF.

The chain couples TRBV20-1 to TRBJ1-1, with D possibly TRBD1 on 5 matching bases. V was cut by 7 bases and J by 3 bases, with 9 bases left in between. This CDR3 is built from 11 residues. Germline CDR1 and CDR2: DFQATT and SNEGSKA (reference sequence). CDR3 region: CSVQGYTEAFF. The CDR3, as DNA: TGCAGTGTTCAGGGATACACTGAAGCTTTCTTT.

The chain uses TRBV5-1 and TRBJ2-7; 9 nucleotides match TRBD1. This CDR3 comprises 14 residues. Germline V gives CDR1 SGHRS, CDR2 YFSETQ. The junction had 6 bases not matched to a gene; V was cut back by 3 bases and J by 5 bases. The CDR3 DNA is TGCGCCAGCAGCTACCGGGACAGGGACGACGAGCAGTACTTC. This translates into CASSYRDRDDEQYF.

The chain joins TRBV2 to TRBJ2-2; D is unresolved. Trimming removed 3 bases at V and 3 bases at J, with 8 bases between. There are 14 residues in the CDR3. CDR1 and CDR2 (germline): SNHLY, FYNNEI. CDR3 residues: CASSEETYTGELFF. The CDR3 coding sequence is TGTGCCAGCAGTGAGGAGACGTACACCGGGGAGCTGTTTTTT.

The J gene is TRBJ2-5, the V gene TRBV29-1, with D perhaps TRBD2 (6 bases). The CDR3 length is 12 residues. The V gene's germline CDR1 is SQVTM and CDR2 ANQGSEA. V gave up 8 bases and J gave up 1 base, with 11 bases separating them. CDR3 nucleotide sequence: TGCAGCCACGGGGGATTCCAAGAGACCCAGTACTTC. This translates into CSHGGFQETQYF.

V gene TRBV5-4 combines with J gene TRBJ1-6; a weak D match, TRBD1 (5 bases). Germline assignment: CDR1 SGHNT and CDR2 YYREEE (reference sequence). This CDR3 spans 15 amino acids. The V end was cut by 4 bases, the J end by 14 bases, with 22 bases between. CDR3 protein: CASSLGEGLPLALHF. CDR3 nucleotides: TGTGCCAGCAGCCTAGGGGAAGGGTTACCTTTGGCCCTCCACTTT.

This CDR3 is CASSDGTGGFKAFF. CDR3 DNA sequence: TGTGCCAGCAGTGACGGGACAGGGGGTTTTAAGGCTTTCTTT. The chain employs TRBV25-1 and TRBJ1-1, with 11 bases identical to TRBD1. The CDR3 is made up of 14 amino acids. Germline CDR1 MGHDK, CDR2 SYGVNS. Trimming cost V 3 bases and J 11 bases; bases outside gene matches: 8.

The gene calls are TRBV7-9 and TRBJ1-1; 10 bases line up with TRBD1. The CDR3 extends over 14 amino acids. The trim removed 7 bases at V and 11 bases at J, leaving 13 bases unmatched. The germline V gene has CDR1 SEHNR and CDR2 FQNEAQ (reference sequence). The CDR3 DNA is TGTGCCAGCATATCTGAGACAGGGGGCTTGGCGGCTTTCTTT. Amino acid sequence: CASISETGGLAAFF.

The chain uses TRBV27 and TRBJ1-5; D remains unclear. This CDR3 region has 13 residues. V was cut by 5 bases and J by 4 bases, with 9 bases left in between. Germline lookup yields CDR1 MNHEY and CDR2 SMNVEV (reference sequence). CDR3 amino acids: CASSEAENQPQHF. For the CDR3, the DNA is TGTGCCAGCAGTGAGGCCGAAAATCAGCCCCAGCATTTT.

This clone was seen more than once but under ten times. The chain couples TRBV27 to TRBJ2-7, with TRBD2 matching over 7 bases. V was pared by 6 bases and J by 3 bases, with 14 bases of the junction left unmatched. The germline gives CDR1 MNHEY, CDR2 SMNVEV (reference sequence). CDR3 length: 16 amino acids. CDR3 in DNA: TGTGCCAGCAGGAACCGAGGGGAGGGGTTCAACTACGAGCAGTACTTC. This gives the protein CASRNRGEGFNYEQYF.

CDR3 in amino acids: CASSYTQGTGELFF. CDR3 nucleotide sequence: TGTGCCAGCAGTTATACACAGGGTACCGGGGAGCTGTTTTTT. The V call is TRBV2, the J call TRBJ2-2; maybe TRBD1 (6 bases). The ends were cut back, 5 bases at V and 5 bases at J, with 12 bases in the middle. The CDR3 loop spans 14 amino acids. Germline CDR1 is SNHLY and CDR2 is FYNNEI.

This chain uses TRBV19 with TRBJ1-5, with a tentative D call TRBD1 (5 bases). V lost 5 bases and J 0 bases, leaving 23 bases between the germline ends. Germline CDR1 reads LNHDA; CDR2 reads SQIVND (reference sequence). The CDR3 is made up of 19 amino acids. As DNA, the CDR3 is TGTGCCAGTAGTCCCACCCGCCGGCAGGGTATGAATAGCAATCAGCCCCAGCATTTT. It is translated as CASSPTRRQGMNSNQPQHF.

This chain uses TRBV5-4 with TRBJ1-1; 9 positions agree with TRBD1. This CDR3 region has 14 residues. The junction had 3 bases not matched to a gene; V was cut back by 5 bases and J by 1 base. The germline V gene encodes CDR1 SGHNT and CDR2 YYREEE (reference sequence). Written as DNA, the CDR3 is TGTGCCAGCAGGGTGGGACAGGGGAACACTGAAGCTTTCTTT. It yields the protein CASRVGQGNTEAFF.

This chain connects TRBV5-6 to TRBJ2-3; the D gene is possibly TRBD1 (5 bases). The V end was cut by 2 bases, the J end by 0 bases, with 13 bases between. Looked up from germline, CDR1 is SGHDT and CDR2 is YYEEEE. The CDR3 totals 16 residues. CDR3 DNA sequence: TGTGCCAGCAGCTTTGGGGCGAGTTCCAGCACAGATACGCAGTATTTT. Translation gives CASSFGASSSTDTQYF.

This chain connects TRBV5-6 to TRBJ2-7; no reliable D call. This CDR3 has 16 amino acids. Germline V lookup: CDR1 SGHDT, CDR2 YYEEEE. The V end was cut by 4 bases, the J end by 0 bases, with 17 bases between. The CDR3 DNA sequence: TGTGCCAGCAGCGTCCGACTCGACCCACACTCCTACGAGCAGTACTTC. Protein product: CASSVRLDPHSYEQYF.

This clone was counted only a few times. The V call is TRBV10-3, the J call TRBJ2-3; 8 nucleotides align to TRBD1. Germline V gene sequence: CDR1 ENHRY, CDR2 SYGVKD. CDR3 length: 13 amino acids. Germline trimming cut 3 bases from V and 4 bases from J; bases unmatched to any gene: 0. The CDR3 DNA sequence: TGTGCCATCAGTGAACAGGGGGCAGATACGCAGTATTTT. It specifies CAISEQGADTQYF.

The rearrangement links TRBV4-3 to TRBJ2-5; D possibly corresponds to TRBD1 (6 bases). The V end lost 1 base, the J end lost 4 bases, and 16 bases lay between the germline ends. Germline V CDR1 and CDR2: LGHNA, YSLEER. The CDR3 loop spans 16 amino acids. CDR3 amino acids: CASSQGANRVGETQYF. The CDR3 coding sequence is TGCGCCAGCAGCCAAGGAGCGAACAGGGTCGGAGAGACCCAGTACTTC.

The chain couples TRBV5-1 to TRBJ2-5, with a possible D match to TRBD2 (6 bases). The CDR3 loop spans 14 amino acids. The V gene lost 7 bases and the J gene lost 10 bases, with 23 bases spanning the gap. CDR1 and CDR2 from the germline V gene are SGHRS and YFSETQ. This chain's CDR3 is CASSRAGRAGGQYF. Here the CDR3 DNA reads TGCGCCAGCTCCCGAGCAGGGCGGGCCGGGGGCCAGTACTTC.

The chain employs TRBV5-1 and TRBJ2-7; tentative D call: TRBD2 (7 bases). This CDR3 is 15 amino acids long. V lost 4 bases to trimming and J lost 7 bases, with 21 bases between them. The germline gives CDR1 SGHRS, CDR2 YFSETQ. CDR3 amino acids: CASSPTGGGRGEQYF. CDR3 in DNA: TGCGCCAGCAGCCCCACTGGGGGGGGGCGAGGGGAGCAGTACTTC.

The V call is TRBV7-9, the J call TRBJ2-5, with D possibly matching TRBD1 (5 bases). The CDR3 covers 15 residues. The V end was cut by 5 bases, the J end by 5 bases, with 18 bases between. Germline CDR1 and CDR2: SEHNR and FQNEAQ (reference sequence). CDR3 region: CASSPILQVTETQYF. The DNA of the CDR3 is TGTGCCAGCAGCCCCATCCTACAGGTAACGGAGACCCAGTACTTC.